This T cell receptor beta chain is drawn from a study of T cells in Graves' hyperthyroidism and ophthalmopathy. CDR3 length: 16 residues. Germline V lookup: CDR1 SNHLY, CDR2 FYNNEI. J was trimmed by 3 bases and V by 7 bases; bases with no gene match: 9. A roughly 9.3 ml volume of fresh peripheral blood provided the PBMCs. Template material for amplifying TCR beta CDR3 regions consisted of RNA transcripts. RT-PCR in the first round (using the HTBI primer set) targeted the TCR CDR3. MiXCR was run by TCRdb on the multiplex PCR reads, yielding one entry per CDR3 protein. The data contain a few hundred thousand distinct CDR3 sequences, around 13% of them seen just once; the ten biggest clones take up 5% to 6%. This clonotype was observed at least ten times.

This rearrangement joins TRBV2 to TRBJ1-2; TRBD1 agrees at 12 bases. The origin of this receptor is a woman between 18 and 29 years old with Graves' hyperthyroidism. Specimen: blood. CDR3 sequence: CASNRDRGRADYGYTF. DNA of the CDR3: TGTGCCAGCAACCGGGACAGGGGGCGCGCGGACTATGGCTACACCTTC.